Below, 16 T cell receptor beta chains from the same sample are listed, as sequenced in a study of OX40 agonist ivuxolimab in advanced cancers. Repertoires were generated with immunoSEQ multiplex PCR, while TCRdb's copy carries only in-frame clones and drops some. The sample carries some 41,000 clones, approximately 90% recorded once. This specimen consisted of CD4+ or CD8+ T cells sorted from blood, obtained in a trial of the OX40 agonist ivuxolimab. Every receptor here comes from an adult with an advanced solid tumor such as melanoma, head and neck, liver or kidney cancer.

This rearrangement joins TRBV27 to TRBJ1-2; D gene unclear. This CDR3 contains 13 residues. V was cut by 0 bases and J by 7 bases, with 9 bases left in between. CDR1 is MNHEY and CDR2 is SMNVEV in the germline V gene (reference sequence). The CDR3 DNA is TGTGCCAGCAGTTTATCGGGCCTTTTTGGCTACACCTTC. Translation: CASSLSGLFGYTF.

The chain recombines TRBV5-1 with TRBJ2-7; the D call may be TRBD1 or TRBD2 (5 bases each). Trimming cost V 4 bases and J 0 bases, with 17 bases left between them. The germline V gene has CDR1 SGHRS and CDR2 YFSETQ. The CDR3 loop spans 16 amino acids. CDR3 sequence: CASSRRGEGYSYEQYF. CDR3 coding DNA: TGCGCCAGCAGCAGACGGGGAGAGGGGTACTCCTACGAGCAGTACTTC.

CDR3 protein: CASTWGIAEAFF. The DNA for the CDR3 is TGTGCCAGTACTTGGGGGATCGCTGAAGCTTTCTTT. The chain uses TRBV19 and TRBJ1-1; D may be TRBD1 (5 bases). Trimming took 7 bases from V and 6 from J, leaving 12 bases between them. This CDR3 spans 12 amino acids. CDR1 and CDR2 from the germline V gene are LNHDA and SQIVND (reference sequence).

This clone was detected only once. The V gene is TRBV7-6, the J gene TRBJ1-2, with D perhaps TRBD1 (5 bases). Trimming cost V 2 bases and J 7 bases, with 17 bases left between them. From germline, CDR1 is SGHVS and CDR2 FNYEAQ. The CDR3 length is 15 residues. The CDR3 sequence is CASSLNEGAGGGYTF. The CDR3 nucleotides are TGTGCCAGCAGCTTAAACGAAGGGGCGGGAGGTGGCTACACCTTC.

This clone was seen a single time. The CDR3 DNA follows: TGTGCCAGCAGCTTAGGGGTAGCGGGTACCGGGGAGCTGTTTTTT. Translated, it gives CASSLGVAGTGELFF. This chain connects TRBV7-2 to TRBJ2-2, with 7 bases lining up with TRBD2. CDR1 is SGHTA and CDR2 is FQGNSA in the germline V gene. J was trimmed by 5 bases and V by 1 base; bases with no gene match: 4. The CDR3 covers 15 residues. The whole variable domain, filled in from reference TRBV7-2 and TRBJ2-2, reads GAGVSQSPSNKVTEKGKDVELRCDPISGHTALYWYRQSLGQGLEFLIYFQGNSAPDKSGLPSDRFSAERTGGSVSTLTIQRTQQEDSAVYLCASSLGVAGTGELFFGEGSRLTVL.

The V and J genes are TRBV11-3 and TRBJ2-3; D is unclear. The CDR3 covers 14 residues. V was shortened by 6 bases and J by 0 bases, with 10 bases between the two germline ends. CDR1 and CDR2 (germline): SGHNT, YENEEA. The CDR3 DNA sequence: TGTGCCAGCAGTCTCATCGGGAGCACAGATACGCAGTATTTT. Its protein is CASSLIGSTDTQYF.

The chain has TRBV11-3 and TRBJ1-1; D is unresolved. This CDR3 has 13 amino acids. The V gene's germline CDR1 is SGHNT and CDR2 YENEEA. V gave up 1 base and J gave up 0 bases, with 3 bases separating them. The CDR3 is CASSLGLNTEAFF. As DNA, the CDR3 is TGTGCCAGCAGCTTAGGGCTGAACACTGAAGCTTTCTTT.

J is TRBJ1-5 and V is TRBV28; the D gene is possibly TRBD1 (5 bases). Between the trimmed V and J ends, which lost 4 bases and 5 bases, there was a span of 21 bases. The CDR3 is 17 residues long. CDR1 is MDHEN and CDR2 is SYDVKM in the germline V gene. The CDR3 bases are TGTGCCAGCAGTTACCCGCTCGTGGGGGTCGGAGATCAGCCCCAGCATTTT. Its protein product is CASSYPLVGVGDQPQHF.

The CDR3 bases are TGTGCCAGCGAACAGGGTTATGGTGAGACCCAGTACTTC. As protein: CASEQGYGETQYF. V gene TRBV2 combines with J gene TRBJ2-5; possible D gene TRBD1, 6 bases. This CDR3 spans 13 amino acids. CDR1 and CDR2 (germline): SNHLY, FYNNEI. With 8 bases removed from V and 5 bases from J, the gap between germline ends came to 15 bases.

This rearrangement joins TRBV4-1 to TRBJ2-1, with D uncertain. V dropped 0 bases and J dropped 9 bases, with 6 bases sitting between them. The CDR3 loop spans 12 amino acids. Germline V lookup: CDR1 MGHRA, CDR2 YSYEKL. DNA for the CDR3: TGCGCCAGCAGCCAAGAATCGGGTGAGCAGTTCTTC. Encoded protein: CASSQESGEQFF.

The gene calls are TRBV18 and TRBJ2-3, with D perhaps matching TRBD2 (6 bases). The ends were cut back, 2 bases at V and 1 base at J, with 7 bases in the middle. CDR1 and CDR2 (germline): KGHSH, LQKENI. This CDR3 comprises 14 residues. The CDR3 DNA sequence: TGTGCCAGCTCACCAGGGGAGGGCACAGATACGCAGTATTTT. Protein: CASSPGEGTDTQYF.

This rearrangement joins TRBV20-1 to TRBJ2-7, with a possible D match to TRBD1 (6 bases). The CDR3 has 11 residues. Germline CDR1 DFQATT, CDR2 SNEGSKA (reference sequence). Trimming stripped 4 bases from V and 2 bases from J, with 6 bases between. CDR3 in DNA: TGCAGTGCTAACAGGGCCTACGAGCAGTACTTC. It codes for CSANRAYEQYF.

V is TRBV27 and J is TRBJ2-7; D gene ambiguous. Germline CDR1 and CDR2: MNHEY and SMNVEV (reference sequence). Trimming shortened V by 3 bases and J by 3 bases, and 21 bases separated the two germline ends. The CDR3 has 17 residues. The CDR3 reads CASSFRRKASTSYEQYF. For the CDR3, the DNA is TGTGCCAGCAGTTTTAGAAGGAAGGCATCCACGAGCTACGAGCAGTACTTC.

To note about this clone: Compared with germline, one end of the junction differs, possibly owing to a read error. This sequence joins TRBV28 and TRBJ1-1; 7 positions match TRBD1. Germline V CDR1 and CDR2: MDHEN, SYDVKM. The CDR3 is 11 residues long. In DNA form, the CDR3 reads TGTGCCAGCAGTTCGGGACAGTTACTATACTTT. Amino acids: CASSSGQLLYF.

This sequence joins TRBV4-2 and TRBJ1-2; perhaps TRBD1 as D (6 bases). V was clipped by 0 bases and J by 6 bases, with 14 bases between them. Germline-derived CDR1 and CDR2 are LGHNA and YNFKEQ. The CDR3 runs to 15 residues. CDR3 loop: CASSQDIDRWNGYTF. The DNA for the CDR3 is TGTGCCAGCAGCCAAGATATCGACAGGTGGAATGGCTACACCTTC.

The rearrangement joins TRBV27 to TRBJ2-5; possibly TRBD1 for D (7 bases). From germline, CDR1 is MNHEY and CDR2 SMNVEV (reference sequence). This CDR3 region has 14 residues. The V end lost 3 bases, the J end lost 5 bases, and 13 bases lay between the germline ends. The CDR3 DNA follows: TGTGCCAGCAGTTTTTCCAGGGGGGACGAGACCCAGTACTTC. Residues: CASSFSRGDETQYF.